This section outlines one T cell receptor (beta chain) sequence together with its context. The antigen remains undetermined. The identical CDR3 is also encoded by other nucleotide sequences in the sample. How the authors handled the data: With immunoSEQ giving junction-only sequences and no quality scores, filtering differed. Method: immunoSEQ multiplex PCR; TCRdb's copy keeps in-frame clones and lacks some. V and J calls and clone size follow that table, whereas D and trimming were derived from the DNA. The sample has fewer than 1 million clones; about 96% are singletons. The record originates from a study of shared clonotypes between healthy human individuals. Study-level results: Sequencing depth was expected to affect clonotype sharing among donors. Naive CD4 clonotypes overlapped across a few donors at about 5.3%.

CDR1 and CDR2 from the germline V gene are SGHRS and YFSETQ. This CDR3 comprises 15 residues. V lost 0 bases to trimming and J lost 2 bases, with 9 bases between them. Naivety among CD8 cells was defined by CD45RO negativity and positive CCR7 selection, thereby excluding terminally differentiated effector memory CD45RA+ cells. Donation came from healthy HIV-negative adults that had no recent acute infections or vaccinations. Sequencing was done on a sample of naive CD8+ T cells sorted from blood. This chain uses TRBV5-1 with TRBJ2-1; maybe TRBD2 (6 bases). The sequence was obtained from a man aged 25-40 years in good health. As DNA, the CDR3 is TGCGCCAGCAGCTTGGTGGAGGGAACCTACAATGAGCAGTTCTTC. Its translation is CASSLVEGTYNEQFF.